A single sample gave rise to the 13 T cell receptor beta chains below, sequenced in a study of cytomegalovirus exposure and HLA in healthy donors (dated by TCRdb to between 2016 and 2019). Library preparation was by the immunoSEQ multiplex PCR assay. A mixture of 60 forward primers for TCR Vbeta segments and 13 reverse primers for TCR Jbeta segments was used in the multiplex PCR. In TCRdb, the immuneACCESS table is reduced to in-frame sequences with V and J assigned. These tables do not hold every clone; where another copy was compared, an unresolved V gene accounts for under half, and the others remain unexplained. A total of roughly 120,000 clones appear in this sample, about 90% of them only once. The top ten clones comprise around 2% of the sample. Sequenced material: PBMCs. The receptors were sampled from a man in his forties in good health and CMV-seronegative.

The chain uses TRBV2 and TRBJ1-2; D gene uncertain. Germline-derived CDR1 and CDR2 are SNHLY and FYNNEI. V was trimmed by 5 bases and J by 4 bases, leaving 8 bases between them. This CDR3 is 12 amino acids long. CDR3 residues: CASSRSIYGYTF. In DNA form, the CDR3 reads TGTGCCAGCAGTCGCAGTATCTATGGCTACACCTTC.

This rearrangement joins TRBV5-1 to TRBJ2-1; perhaps TRBD1 as D (5 bases). The germline CDR1 and CDR2 sequences are SGHRS and YFSETQ. The V end was cut by 3 bases, the J end by 2 bases, with 9 bases between. The CDR3 extends over 14 amino acids. CDR3 DNA sequence: TGCGCCAGCAGCTACGTAGGGGCCTACAATGAGCAGTTCTTC. This codes for CASSYVGAYNEQFF.

The chain carries TRBV5-1 and TRBJ1-4; TRBD1 might be the D (6 bases). The CDR3 covers 14 residues. Germline CDR1 is SGHRS and CDR2 is YFSETQ. Trimming pared 4 bases from V and 12 bases from J, leaving 19 bases between. The CDR3: CASSAGQTPGELFF. CDR3 DNA sequence: TGCGCCAGCAGCGCCGGACAGACCCCCGGGGAACTGTTTTTT.

The V gene is TRBV25-1, the J gene TRBJ1-3; D unclear. Trimming pared 3 bases from V and 0 bases from J, leaving 6 bases between. Germline CDR1 MGHDK, CDR2 SYGVNS. The CDR3 covers 14 residues. In nucleotides, the CDR3 is TGTGCCAGCAGTGACTCCTACTCTGGAAACACCATATATTTT. Encoded protein: CASSDSYSGNTIYF.

The chain carries TRBV19 and TRBJ2-7, with D unclear. The CDR3 runs 14 residues. V was shortened by 1 base and J by 2 bases, with 9 bases between the two germline ends. Germline V gene sequence: CDR1 LNHDA, CDR2 SQIVND (reference sequence). The CDR3 is CASSIADTTYEQYF. The CDR3 coding sequence is TGTGCCAGTAGTATAGCCGACACAACCTACGAGCAGTACTTC. The whole variable domain, filled in from reference TRBV19 and TRBJ2-7, reads DGGITQSPKYLFRKEGQNVTLSCEQNLNHDAMYWYRQDPGQGLRLIYYSQIVNDFQKGDIAEGYSVSREKKESFPLTVTSAQKNPTAFYLCASSIADTTYEQYFGPGTRLTVT.

V and J are TRBV2 and TRBJ1-2, with TRBD1 identical over 9 bases. Germline V CDR1 and CDR2: SNHLY, FYNNEI. This CDR3 has 15 amino acids. V lost 3 bases, J lost 6 bases, and 8 bases stayed unmatched. CDR3 sequence (DNA): TGTGCCAGCAGTGACCGGACAGGGGTTGCGCATGGCTACACCTTC. This sequence encodes CASSDRTGVAHGYTF.

The genes are TRBV9 and TRBJ2-7; TRBD2 is a possible D gene (7 bases). Germline values: CDR1 SGDLS, CDR2 YYNGEE. The CDR3 spans 15 residues. V was shortened by 0 bases and J by 0 bases, with 10 bases between the two germline ends. The CDR3 protein is CASSVGGGGSYEQYF. Written as DNA, the CDR3 is TGTGCCAGCAGCGTAGGGGGAGGGGGCTCCTACGAGCAGTACTTC.

The gene calls are TRBV4-2 and TRBJ2-3; D may be TRBD1 (6 bases). Trimming cost V 0 bases and J 2 bases, with 12 bases left between them. Germline V CDR1 and CDR2: LGHNA, YNFKEQ. The CDR3 is made up of 16 amino acids. The CDR3 nucleotides are TGTGCCAGCAGCCAAGAAGTCAGGACAGCCACAGATACGCAGTATTTT. Translating gives CASSQEVRTATDTQYF.

The rearrangement uses TRBV5-6 and TRBJ1-2, with D possibly matching TRBD1 (6 bases). The CDR3 contains 15 residues. Trimming removed 6 bases at V and 7 bases at J, with 22 bases between. Germline V gives CDR1 SGHDT, CDR2 YYEEEE. The CDR3 is CASTSPAQGRRGYTF. CDR3 sequence (DNA): TGTGCCAGCACCTCCCCTGCGCAGGGGCGCCGTGGCTACACCTTC.

This chain connects TRBV6-5 to TRBJ1-2; D is possibly TRBD1 (6 bases). V was clipped by 8 bases and J by 5 bases, with 21 bases between them. Germline CDR1 reads MNHEY; CDR2 reads SVGAGI. The CDR3 is 15 amino acids. In DNA, the CDR3 is TGTGCCAGCGCCAACGACCGACAGGATCTTTATGGCTACACCTTC. It translates to CASANDRQDLYGYTF.

The chain carries TRBV7-9 and TRBJ2-7, with 12 nucleotides matching TRBD2. Trimming cost V 8 bases and J 3 bases; bases outside gene matches: 11. Germline assignment: CDR1 SEHNR and CDR2 FQNEAQ (reference sequence). This CDR3 contains 16 residues. CDR3 bases: TGTGCCAGCGCAGGGCCGGGACTAGCGGGCTACTACGAGCAGTACTTC. It codes for CASAGPGLAGYYEQYF.

The chain joins TRBV4-1 to TRBJ1-2; 7 bases line up with TRBD1. The CDR3 is 15 residues long. Looked up from germline, CDR1 is MGHRA and CDR2 is YSYEKL. V was clipped by 1 base and J by 4 bases; unmatched bases: 6. This chain's CDR3 is CASSQGSTGSYGYTF. In DNA, the CDR3 is TGCGCCAGCAGCCAAGGCTCGACAGGGAGCTATGGCTACACCTTC.

The rearrangement joins TRBV4-1 to TRBJ2-2; TRBD1 aligns across 8 bases. Germline CDR1 reads MGHRA; CDR2 reads YSYEKL. After removal of 3 bases from V and 11 bases from J, the junction contained 5 bases not matched to a gene. CDR3 length: 13 amino acids. This CDR3 reads CASSQTGVPELFF. The CDR3 DNA is TGCGCCAGCAGCCAGACAGGGGTGCCTGAGCTGTTTTTT.